Listed here are 8 T cell receptor beta chains from one sample, sequenced in a study of T cells after yellow fever vaccination. TCRdb recomputed calls from the 5' RACE reads with MiXCR, one row per CDR3 protein. The sample holds hundreds of thousands of distinct CDR3 sequences, over 15% seen once. The sample consisted of PBMCs, taken before the yellow fever booster vaccination. The receptors shown here come from a man between 18 and 35 years old who received the YFV17D yellow fever vaccine.

In nucleotides, the CDR3 is TGTGCCAGCAGTGACCAGGGGGATGATACGCAGTATTTT. Amino acids: CASSDQGDDTQYF. This chain links TRBV6-4 with TRBJ2-3; 7 nucleotides line up with TRBD1. V lost 2 bases, J lost 6 bases, and 2 bases stayed unmatched. Per the germline V gene, CDR1 is MRHNA and CDR2 is SNTAGT. The CDR3 covers 13 residues.

The sample holds a few counts of this clonotype. The chain has TRBV7-9 and TRBJ1-1; possible D gene TRBD1, 5 bases. This CDR3 spans 15 amino acids. The germline V and J ends were trimmed by 5 bases and 5 bases, with 18 bases remaining between them. CDR1 SEHNR and CDR2 FQNEAQ come from the germline V gene (reference sequence). Here the CDR3 DNA reads TGTGCCAGCAGCCTCCCGCGGGGGTCCTTGACTGAAGCTTTCTTT. Protein sequence: CASSLPRGSLTEAFF.

This clonotype was picked up many times. J is TRBJ1-1 and V is TRBV6-6; D gene unclear. The CDR3 runs 14 residues. Germline V lookup: CDR1 MNHNY, CDR2 SVGAGI (reference sequence). V lost 2 bases to trimming and J lost 4 bases, with 11 bases between them. The CDR3, as DNA: TGTGCCAGCAGTTACGCGGTAGCGGGCACTGAAGCTTTCTTT. It codes for CASSYAVAGTEAFF.

This clonotype was detected only a few times. This rearrangement joins TRBV15 to TRBJ2-1; 7 bases line up with TRBD2. Per germline, CDR1 LNHNV and CDR2 YYDKDF (reference sequence). The trim removed 2 bases at V and 0 bases at J, leaving 7 bases unmatched. The CDR3 covers 17 residues. The CDR3, as DNA: TGTGCCACCAGCAGAAAAACTAGCGAGAGCTCCTACAATGAGCAGTTCTTC. Protein sequence: CATSRKTSESSYNEQFF.

The gene calls are TRBV20-1 and TRBJ1-1; weak D call: TRBD1 (5 bases). CDR3 size: 15 residues. V dropped 3 bases and J dropped 0 bases, with 14 bases sitting between them. The germline V gene has CDR1 DFQATT and CDR2 SNEGSKA (reference sequence). The CDR3 DNA sequence: TGCAGTGCTAGGCCACACAGGAGTCTGAACACTGAAGCTTTCTTT. Translated, it gives CSARPHRSLNTEAFF.

This clonotype was seen at least ten times. V gene TRBV20-1 combines with J gene TRBJ2-1; the D is unclear. This CDR3 is built from 11 residues. Germline V lookup: CDR1 DFQATT, CDR2 SNEGSKA (reference sequence). V shed 5 bases and J shed 6 bases, with 8 bases lying between them. The CDR3 region is CSAARANEQFF. The CDR3 DNA reads TGCAGTGCTGCGCGAGCCAATGAGCAGTTCTTC.

Only a few counts were recorded for this clonotype. The chain joins TRBV10-3 to TRBJ2-7; D is unresolved. Trimming took 8 bases from V and 2 from J, leaving 13 bases between them. Germline CDR1 and CDR2: ENHRY and SYGVKD. The CDR3 is made up of 13 amino acids. The CDR3 spells CAIGRQETYEQYF. The CDR3 nucleotides read TGTGCCATCGGGCGGCAGGAAACCTACGAGCAGTACTTC.

The V call is TRBV7-9, the J call TRBJ2-2; no reliable D call. V shed 0 bases and J shed 2 bases, with 7 bases lying between them. Germline assignment: CDR1 SEHNR and CDR2 FQNEAQ (reference sequence). The CDR3 runs to 15 residues. CDR3 protein: CASSLAPVNTGELFF. The CDR3, as DNA: TGTGCCAGCAGCTTAGCGCCTGTAAACACCGGGGAGCTGTTTTTT.